This TCR beta chain was captured in a study of T cell responses to AZD1222 COVID-19 vaccine. Data came from immunoSEQ multiplex PCR; TCRdb stores just in-frame clones and leaves some out. Among fewer than 200,000 clones listed, 70% to 90% were seen once. Findings of the study overall: Repertoires were collected only later (after the peak T cell response had occurred). There were vaccine-associated CD4 TCRs across spike, dominant at 160-218 and 743-854. A mostly white British donor set with more females was recruited, and clonal diversity was possibly underestimated.

Notes on this clone: Its antigen remains unidentified.

CDR1 and CDR2 (germline): SNHLY, FYNNEI. The CDR3 is made up of 13 amino acids. V was shortened by 6 bases and J by 2 bases, with 10 bases between the two germline ends. This sequence joins TRBV2 and TRBJ1-1; D remains ambiguous. The sequenced sample was peripheral blood, obtained on day 0 of AZD1222 vaccination. This TCR was sampled from an adult in good health. CDR3 in DNA: TGTGCCAGCAGCTATGACACTAACACTGAAGCTTTCTTT. Its protein is CASSYDTNTEAFF.